This TCR beta chain was sequenced for a study of cytomegalovirus exposure and HLA in healthy donors. Study information: Roughly 80 million unique TCRs from HLA-typed donors made up an early data release. Overall study results and limits: Researchers reported from a later analysis that most CMV-associated TCR beta chains appeared HLA-restricted.

The germline V gene encodes CDR1 SGHTA and CDR2 FQGTGA. The CDR3 totals 12 residues. The V gene end was trimmed by 4 bases and the J gene end by 12 bases; junction bases not matched to a gene: 7. Vbeta (60) and Jbeta (13) primers were used in the PCR. Method: immunoSEQ multiplex PCR; TCRdb's copy keeps in-frame clones and lacks some. The table has approximately 61,000 clones, about 61% seen once; the top ten hold roughly 3%. In this sample, this clone turned up a few times. Its antigen remains unknown. The chain links TRBV7-3 to TRBJ1-1; 8 bases are a match to TRBD1. The origin of this receptor is a woman aged 45-60 years in good health and CMV-seronegative. The sequencing sample was made of PBMCs. In DNA form, the CDR3 reads TGTGCCAGCAGCTGGGGGGGACAGGCCCCTTTCTTT. This sequence encodes CASSWGGQAPFF.